One T cell receptor (beta chain) is described in this entry. Its antigen remains unknown. Germline assignment: CDR1 MNHEY and CDR2 SMNVEV (reference sequence). V shed 1 base and J 7 bases; nucleotides not matched to a gene: 5. The CDR3 has 14 amino acids. These data are taken from a study of T cell responses to AZD1222 COVID-19 vaccine. Second doses were pooled across both intervals (about 4 or about 12 weeks). Only in-frame clones appear in the TCRdb table, and some are missing; sequencing was by immunoSEQ multiplex PCR. The data show about 180,000 clones, roughly 92% seen once. Findings and caveats of the study: Variant regions that are unmutated are reportedly the target of nearly half of spike-specific TCRs. Repertoires were sampled only after the peak T cell response.

Here the sequenced sample was peripheral blood, taken 28 days after the second AZD1222 dose. The clonotype comes from an adult who received the AZD1222 COVID-19 vaccine. V usage is TRBV27 and J usage is TRBJ2-3, with 7 bases aligning to TRBD1. CDR3 in DNA: TGTGCCAGCAGTTTATTTACAGGGGCATATACGCAGTATTTT. It specifies CASSLFTGAYTQYF.